This is a list of T cell receptor beta chains from one sample in a study of T cell responses to AZD1222 COVID-19 vaccine. Method: immunoSEQ multiplex PCR; TCRdb's copy keeps in-frame clones and lacks some. Here the sample spans roughly 110,000 clones, about 90% being singletons. Sequencing used peripheral blood, obtained 28 days after the second AZD1222 dose. All receptors derive from an adult who received the AZD1222 COVID-19 vaccine. The conserved cysteine and the conserved F or W are not part of the CDR3 here.

j_call v_call cdr3_aa
TRBJ1-6 TRBV18 ASSPGSGARESPLH
TRBJ2-4 TRBV11-2 ASSAGGNIQY
TRBJ2-7 TRBV5-1 ASSLMGGYEQY
TRBJ1-6 TRBV6-5 ASSYTQGPNSPLH
TRBJ1-6 TRBV3-1/TRBV3-2 ASSQVSAAGSENSPLH
TRBJ1-5 TRBV6-2/TRBV6-3 ASSFSPDSNQPQH
TRBJ2-1 TRBV5-1 ASSLVTGGSGEQF
TRBJ1-2 TRBV7-2 ASSLIEANGYT
TRBJ1-4 TRBV19 ATRGQGNEKLF
TRBJ2-7 TRBV6-2/TRBV6-3 ASSYKGGISLSRSDREQY
TRBJ2-7 TRBV18 ASSRGTHLGEGEQY